A single TCR beta chain is shown here with its context. CDR3 length equals 16 residues. The V segment lost 2 bases and the J segment 5 bases; nucleotides outside the gene matches: 5. Germline CDR1 and CDR2: KGHDR and SFDVKD. These data are taken from a study of control samples from healthy donors and cancer patients. The data were produced by immunoSEQ multiplex PCR, yet TCRdb's version contains in-frame clones alone and is incomplete. Of 40,000 to 50,000 clones in the sample, about 93% were seen once. The TCR sequence derives from a woman aged 50 to 60 with head and neck cancer. Input material: PBMCs. The chain has TRBV24-1 and TRBJ1-2; 12 bases are a match to TRBD1. Here the CDR3 reads CATSDSPGQGAYGYTF. The CDR3 nucleotides read TGTGCCACCAGTGATTCCCCGGGACAGGGGGCGTATGGCTACACCTTC.